The T cell receptor (beta chain) under discussion was sequenced for a study of T cell responses to AZD1222 COVID-19 vaccine. Whole-study results and caveats: Just a handful of AZD1222 recipients tested seropositive at baseline. Repertoire collection took place solely once the T cell response had peaked. Reportedly, nearly half the spike-specific TCRs target unmutated variant regions. Rises in breadth and depth of Spike-specific TCRs came after two AZD1222 doses.

Germline V gene data show CDR1 as KGHDR and CDR2 as SFDVKD. This CDR3 has 13 amino acids. V gave up 6 bases and J gave up 2 bases, with 9 bases separating them. Concerning this clone: Its antigen is not identified.

Here immunoSEQ multiplex PCR was the method, and the copy in TCRdb shows in-frame clones only, minus some. The data show approximately 140,000 clones, 92% seen once. This chain uses TRBV24-1 with TRBJ1-1; D remains unclear. This receptor was obtained from an adult in good health. The input for sequencing was peripheral blood, taken on day 0 of AZD1222 vaccination. The CDR3 coding sequence is TGTGCCACCAGTAACCCAGACAACACTGAAGCTTTCTTT. Its protein is CATSNPDNTEAFF.